Below are 5 T cell receptor beta chains sequenced from a single sample in a study of Ad26.COV2.S vaccination and SARS-CoV-2 variants. Described treatment: roughly 20 received Ad26.COV2.S at low or high dose, single or two shots; five or six received placebo; per-sample allocation not given. Sampling occurred on day 63 after the first vaccine or placebo injection. Method: immunoSEQ multiplex PCR; TCRdb's copy keeps in-frame clones and lacks some. The data contain 410,000 or so clones, about 90% of them seen just once; the ten biggest clones take up about 1.6%. The specimen comprised peripheral blood, sampled in a trial of Ad26.COV2.S vaccine versus placebo. The origin of the receptors is a person aged 18 to 59 who received the Ad26.COV2.S COVID-19 vaccine or a placebo.

The V call is TRBV6-2 or TRBV6-3, the J call TRBJ1-2; no clear D. This CDR3 has 14 residues. Germline V gives CDR1 MNHEY, CDR2 SVGEGT. V shed 2 bases and J shed 6 bases, with 13 bases lying between them. The CDR3 spells CASSYGPGRDGYTF. The CDR3 DNA follows: TGTGCCAGCAGTTACGGCCCAGGACGGGATGGCTACACCTTC.

The chain joins TRBV9 to TRBJ2-1; 11 bases match TRBD2. Germline CDR1 reads SGDLS; CDR2 reads YYNGEE. The CDR3 contains 18 residues. Trimming at V came to 3 bases and at J to 7 bases, leaving 15 bases not matched to a gene. This chain's CDR3 is CASSGPLAGGPRWNEQFF. CDR3 in DNA: TGTGCCAGCAGCGGACCATTAGCGGGGGGGCCCAGGTGGAATGAGCAGTTCTTC.

In this sample, this clone turned up a few times. V gene TRBV6-5 combines with J gene TRBJ1-1, with D possibly being TRBD1 (6 bases). Trimming cost V 6 bases and J 4 bases, with 18 bases left between them. Germline lookup yields CDR1 MNHEY and CDR2 SVGAGI. The CDR3 totals 15 residues. CDR3 region: CASRRTVGVGTEAFF. The CDR3, as DNA: TGTGCCAGCAGAAGGACAGTGGGGGTGGGCACTGAAGCTTTCTTT.

This clone was recorded once. The chain employs TRBV19 and TRBJ1-2; TRBD1 matches at 8 bases. J gave up 6 bases and V 5 bases, and 11 bases lay outside the gene matches. CDR3 length: 15 residues. Per germline, CDR1 LNHDA and CDR2 SQIVND (reference sequence). The CDR3 DNA sequence: TGTGCCAGTAGTCACCCCGGACAGGGACTCGATGGCTACACCTTC. Its translation is CASSHPGQGLDGYTF.

The V call is TRBV24-1, the J call TRBJ1-5; no definite D call. The CDR3 extends over 12 amino acids. V was trimmed by 3 bases and J by 9 bases, leaving 8 bases between them. Per germline, CDR1 KGHDR and CDR2 SFDVKD. The CDR3 region is CATSDPGRPQHF. CDR3 sequence (DNA): TGTGCCACCAGTGATCCGGGGAGGCCCCAGCATTTT.